This TCR beta chain comes out of a study of a mutant IDH1 vaccine in newly diagnosed glioma. Looking at the study overall: Administration of eight vaccinations to patients took place in weeks 1, 3, 5, 7, 11, 15, 19, 23. Receipt of radiotherapy, temozolomide, or both preceded the study, and most received both. First vaccine doses came 4-6 weeks after radiotherapy alone, or with temozolomide cycles.

As to time point: week 23, last vaccination. It was 300 ug of mutant IDH1 20-mer peptide that made up each vaccine dose, given with topical imiquimod. This clone was seen a single time. Its antigen is currently unknown. Method: immunoSEQ multiplex PCR; TCRdb's copy keeps in-frame clones and lacks some. The top ten hold about 2.4% of the sample, which has roughly 43,000 clones, approximately 84% seen once. Trimming pared 8 bases from V and 4 bases from J, leaving 13 bases between. The CDR3 extends over 13 amino acids. The germline V gene has CDR1 SNHLY and CDR2 FYNNEI. The chain employs TRBV2 and TRBJ2-3; no clear D. The sequencing used PBMCs, collected from a glioma patient whose treatment included an IDH1 peptide vaccine. The TCR sequence derives from a woman under 30 with glioma. Some clones in this sample may be carry-over from other donors' samples. Written as DNA, the CDR3 is TGTGCCAGCGGCCTGGATGGTGCAGATACGCAGTATTTT. Encoded protein: CASGLDGADTQYF. The full variable domain, in which reference TRBV2 and TRBJ2-3 provide the parts outside the CDR3, is EPEVTQTPSHQVTQMGQEVILRCVPISNHLYFYWYRQILGQKVEFLVSFYNNEISEKSEIFDDQFSVERPDGSNFTLKIRSTKLEDSAMYFCASGLDGADTQYFGPGTRLTVL.